The source of this T cell receptor (beta chain) is a study of cytomegalovirus exposure and HLA in healthy donors. Remarks on this clone: Its antigen remains unidentified.

The primer mix had 60 Vbeta and 13 Jbeta primers. Study processing details: Approximately 11 million of the 80 million or so unique TCR beta chains counted in a later analysis were shared. Using immunoSEQ multiplex PCR, the repertoire was profiled, and TCRdb retains in-frame clones only, with some absent. V, J and clone size are taken as reported in that table, and D and trimming were inferred from the DNA itself. Here the sample spans about 130,000 clones, around 83% being singletons. Donors were ostensibly healthy at sampling, although undocumented immune exposures were probable. Overall study results and limits: Versus the approximately 720-donor mean, an Asian-associated ancestry cluster reportedly showed fewer N-insertions in a later analysis. With later analysis, a missense DCLRE1C variant became linked to TCR beta V- and J-gene trimming.

The TCR sequence derives from a woman in her late teens or twenties in good health and CMV-seropositive. The sequencing sample was made of PBMCs.

The CDR3: CASTRDRSSYEQYF. The CDR3 DNA follows: TGTGCCAGCACCCGGGACAGAAGCTCCTACGAGCAGTACTTC. V gene TRBV5-4 combines with J gene TRBJ2-7, with 7 positions matching TRBD1. Germline V gives CDR1 SGHNT, CDR2 YYREEE (reference sequence). Unmatched junction bases numbered 6, after V lost 6 bases and J lost 0 bases. This CDR3 region has 14 residues.